In this sample, the clone carrying this T cell receptor (beta chain) turned up many times. Its matching antigen is unknown. V lost 1 base, J lost 8 bases, and 3 bases lay in between. Germline CDR1 is MGHDK and CDR2 is SYGVNS. This CDR3 is built from 11 residues. These data originate in a study of lung T cells in sarcoidosis with Löfgren's syndrome. Study-wide findings and caveats: These T cells were suggested, not shown, to recognize a putative antigen. Versus controls, Löfgren's syndrome patients reportedly showed TRAV12-1 and TRBV2 as most expanded.

In TCRdb, the reads were re-called with MiXCR into one record per CDR3 protein. Among 58,000 or so distinct CDR3 sequences listed, around 20% were seen once. The chain carries TRBV25-1 and TRBJ2-1, with D hard to call. Sequences were obtained from CD4+ T cells from PBMCs. The receptor was isolated from a human donor with sarcoidosis (Löfgren's syndrome or another form), or a control subject (not recorded which). The CDR3 DNA is TGTGCCAGCAGTGAATCCTATGAGCAGTTCTTC. Translating gives CASSESYEQFF. The full variable domain, its missing parts supplied by reference TRBV25-1 and TRBJ2-1, is EADIYQTPRYLVIGTGKKITLECSQTMGHDKMYWYQQDPGMELHLIHYSYGVNSTEKGDLSSESTVSRIRTEHFPLTLESARPSHTSQYLCASSESYEQFFGPGTRLTVL.